This TCR beta chain was profiled in a study of cytomegalovirus exposure and HLA in healthy donors listed by TCRdb under 2017. About the study as a whole: The 550 to 750 repertoires of the first cohort and the roughly 120 validation repertoires were produced on the same platform, according to a later analysis. The study combined high-throughput TCR immunosequencing, statistical association of individual TCRs with disease status, and machine learning to predict cytomegalovirus infection status. The aim of the study was to test whether cataloging public T cell receptors could identify signatures of past pathogen exposure. A separate validation cohort of 100 to 150 different subjects was used in addition to the 666-subject first cohort. Study-wide findings and limitations: A later analysis found that TCRs clustered in the first cohort also tended to co-occur in the roughly 120 validation repertoires, with just under 95% of cluster scores above 0. According to the authors, the approach could potentially be generalized to other disease states and immunological phenotypes. The study listed approximately 160 TCR beta chains as associated with cytomegalovirus. The validation cohort had no HLA typing available for a later analysis, so co-occurrence within that cohort was assessed over all 130 or so repertoires. Three of the identified cytomegalovirus-associated TCR beta chains were confirmed in vitro to be specific for cytomegalovirus antigens. The classifier was reported to diagnose cytomegalovirus status with high specificity and sensitivity in both the original cohort and the validation cohort. Across donors, most TCR sequences were observed very rarely, whereas some public TCRs were present in many individuals.

At the junction V is shortened by 5 bases and J by 2 bases, with 6 bases in between. The CDR3 runs 12 amino acids, cysteine and phenylalanine included. Just the 36-base CDR3 DNA is kept, in frame starting at base 1. Reading the germline V gene gives CDR1 MDHEN and CDR2 SYDVKM. This clone was observed a few times. Its antigen is unknown. Per-base qualities were not stored, and no clone one base away is much larger. The library was generated by the immunoSEQ multiplex PCR assay. The source study handled its data this way. A statistical classification framework was built to diagnose cytomegalovirus status from the catalog of TCR beta chain sequences. TCRdb holds this immuneACCESS table with in-frame rearrangements only. Some clones are missing; in checked studies, unresolved V genes explain under half, and the rest has no known cause. Clone size and the V and J calls come from that table; the DNA yielded D and trimming. The sample table lists some 130,000 clones, around four fifths of them with a count of one. Jointly, the top ten make up more than 1.4% of the sample.

Separate from the roughly 650-subject first cohort, the validation cohort of roughly 120 subjects was the group to which the donors belonged. Sequencing was carried out using PBMCs. This receptor was obtained from a woman in her twenties or thirties in good health and CMV-seronegative. Here the chain combines TRBV28 and TRBJ1-2; TRBD1 is perhaps the D gene, given 5 matching bases. CDR3 loop: CASSAGNYGYTF. At the DNA level, the sequence is TGTGCCAGCAGTGCAGGGAACTATGGCTACACCTTC.